This TCR beta chain was obtained from a study of Ad26.COV2.S vaccination and SARS-CoV-2 variants. Study-level findings and limits: Vaccinees showed greater spike-specific TCR breadth than placebo recipients.

Concerning this clone itself: Its antigen is not known.

The assay was immunoSEQ multiplex PCR, and TCRdb's table has in-frame clones only and misses some. The table lists about 430,000 clones, roughly 90% of them singletons. Unmatched junction bases numbered 6, after V lost 6 bases and J lost 5 bases. The CDR3 sequence is 13 residues long. Germline V gives CDR1 MNHEY, CDR2 SMNVEV (reference sequence). Treatment in this sample: approximately 18 received Ad26.COV2.S at low or high dose, single or two shots; a few received placebo; per-sample allocation not given. Samples came from day 63 after the first vaccine or placebo injection. The TCR comes from a person between 18 and 65 years old who received the Ad26.COV2.S COVID-19 vaccine or a placebo. The chain joins TRBV27 to TRBJ2-5; TRBD2 agrees at 7 bases. Here the sequenced sample was peripheral blood, taken in a trial of Ad26.COV2.S vaccine versus placebo. The CDR3 sequence is CASSRTRLETQYF. CDR3 bases: TGTGCCAGCAGCCGGACTAGATTGGAGACCCAGTACTTC.